Each of the 32 T cell receptor beta chains below was sequenced from the same sample in a study of CD8 T cells in Susac syndrome (dated by TCRdb to between 2018 and 2020). The method behind the library was the immunoSEQ multiplex PCR assay. RNA was extracted using the RNeasy kit, and 0.5 to 1 microgram was reverse transcribed with random hexamers. Starting from the raw public reads, TCRdb applied fastp trimming at Q25, assembled clones with MiXCR and retained in-frame beta chains. All rows with the same CDR3 protein become a single entry with the most common DNA and genes. In all, the sample holds roughly 180,000 distinct CDR3 sequences, and approximately 93% of those were seen once. The ten top clones hold over 0.08% of the sample. Sequencing was carried out using CD4+ T cells from PBMCs. Receptors originate from a human donor with multiple sclerosis.

The chain joins TRBV18 to TRBJ2-1, with D possibly being TRBD1 (6 bases). CDR1 is KGHSH and CDR2 is LQKENI in the germline V gene. This CDR3 region has 13 residues. Trimming removed 2 bases at V and 7 bases at J, with 9 bases between. CDR3 DNA sequence: TGTGCCAGCTCACCAAACAGGGAGAATGAGCAGTTCTTC. Protein: CASSPNRENEQFF.

The chain has TRBV5-1 and TRBJ1-2, with 8 bases lining up with TRBD1. Germline values: CDR1 SGHRS, CDR2 YFSETQ. V was pared by 4 bases and J by 4 bases, with 3 bases of the junction left unmatched. The CDR3 spans 13 residues. CDR3: CASSVDRAYGYTF. DNA for the CDR3: TGCGCCAGCAGCGTGGACAGGGCCTATGGCTACACCTTC.

The chain couples TRBV29-1 to TRBJ1-2, with TRBD1 as a possible D gene (5 bases). Trimming shortened V by 6 bases and J by 2 bases, and 13 bases separated the two germline ends. This CDR3 is built from 13 residues. Germline CDR1 SQVTM, CDR2 ANQGSEA. For the CDR3, the DNA is TGCAGCGTCGCTAGGGACGGGAACTATGGCTACACCTTC. Translating gives CSVARDGNYGYTF.

This chain connects TRBV7-2 to TRBJ1-3; 7 bases agree with TRBD1. V was pared by 6 bases and J by 0 bases, with 8 bases of the junction left unmatched. The V gene's germline CDR1 is SGHTA and CDR2 FQGNSA. The CDR3 extends over 16 amino acids. This CDR3 is CASRGPGTDSGNTIYF. In DNA form, the CDR3 reads TGTGCCAGCAGGGGCCCCGGGACAGACTCTGGAAACACCATATATTTT.

V and J are TRBV28 and TRBJ1-1; 7 bases are a match to TRBD1. V shed 2 bases and J 8 bases; nucleotides not matched to a gene: 2. This CDR3 spans 12 amino acids. Germline V gives CDR1 MDHEN, CDR2 SYDVKM. The CDR3 sequence is CASSLPDREAFF. CDR3 nucleotide sequence: TGTGCCAGCAGTTTACCGGACAGGGAAGCTTTCTTT.

V is TRBV4-2 and J is TRBJ2-7, with 11 bases matching TRBD1. The CDR3 has 15 amino acids. V was pared by 4 bases and J by 3 bases, with 5 bases of the junction left unmatched. Germline-derived CDR1 and CDR2 are LGHNA and YNFKEQ. CDR3 DNA: TGTGCCAGCAGCCTGGGACAGGGGGAAGACTACGAGCAGTACTTC. Protein: CASSLGQGEDYEQYF.

J is TRBJ2-5 and V is TRBV6-5, with 7 bases that match TRBD1. Germline V gene lookup returns CDR1 MNHEY and CDR2 SVGAGI. After removal of 6 bases from V and 7 bases from J, the junction contained 14 bases not matched to a gene. The CDR3 contains 15 residues. Here the CDR3 DNA reads TGTGCCAGCAGACCAACAGGGGCCCATCTGGGGACCCAGTACTTC. The encoded protein is CASRPTGAHLGTQYF.

This rearrangement joins TRBV6-6 to TRBJ1-2, with 8 bases fitting TRBD1. V was pared by 5 bases and J by 7 bases, with 12 bases of the junction left unmatched. Germline V gene sequence: CDR1 MNHNY, CDR2 SVGAGI (reference sequence). The CDR3 is 15 amino acids. In DNA, the CDR3 is TGTGCCAGCAGTAATCCGGGACAGGCTTCGGGTGGCTACACCTTC. Translating gives CASSNPGQASGGYTF.

V and J are TRBV28 and TRBJ1-2; D is possibly TRBD1 (5 bases). CDR3 length: 15 residues. V lost 2 bases to trimming and J lost 0 bases, with 10 bases between them. CDR1 is MDHEN and CDR2 is SYDVKM in the germline V gene. The CDR3: CASSLIDSSNYGYTF. For the CDR3, the DNA is TGTGCCAGCAGTTTAATAGACAGTTCTAACTATGGCTACACCTTC.

V usage is TRBV3-1 and J usage is TRBJ2-2, with D perhaps TRBD1 (7 bases). CDR1 and CDR2 (germline): LGHDT, YNNKEL (reference sequence). The ends were cut back, 6 bases at V and 5 bases at J, with 19 bases in the middle. This CDR3 has 16 amino acids. CDR3 coding DNA: TGTGCCAGCAGTCCTCCGGGCTCAGGGGGGACCGGGGAGCTGTTTTTT. Amino acids: CASSPPGSGGTGELFF.

This clonotype showed up just once. The rearrangement uses TRBV10-3 and TRBJ2-5; maybe TRBD1 (7 bases). The CDR3 runs 17 residues. V lost 2 bases and J 3 bases, leaving 19 bases between the germline ends. Germline CDR1 ENHRY, CDR2 SYGVKD. This chain's CDR3 is CAISEPPYRGGEETQYF. The CDR3 bases are TGTGCCATCAGTGAGCCTCCCTACAGGGGAGGAGAAGAGACCCAGTACTTC.

The chain employs TRBV20-1 and TRBJ2-7, with 12 bases lining up with TRBD2. Germline CDR1 is DFQATT and CDR2 is SNEGSKA (reference sequence). V lost 6 bases to trimming and J lost 7 bases; unmatched junction nucleotides: 7. The CDR3 runs to 13 residues. This CDR3 reads CSASGLAGREQYF. The CDR3 coding sequence is TGCAGTGCCTCGGGACTAGCGGGCCGGGAGCAGTACTTC.

The chain has TRBV7-9 and TRBJ2-2, with D possibly matching TRBD2 (6 bases). In germline, CDR1 is SEHNR, CDR2 FQNEAQ (reference sequence). V gave up 4 bases and J gave up 0 bases, with 12 bases separating them. This CDR3 is 16 amino acids long. As DNA, the CDR3 is TGTGCCAGCAGCTCGGCGGGAATATCGAACACCGGGGAGCTGTTTTTT. The encoded protein is CASSSAGISNTGELFF. The variable domain in full, completed from reference TRBV7-9 and TRBJ2-2, reads DTGVSQNPRHKITKRGQNVTFRCDPISEHNRLYWYRQTLGQGPEFLTYFQNEAQLEKSRLLSDRFSAERPKGSFSTLEIQRTEQGDSAMYLCASSSAGISNTGELFFGEGSRLTVL.

The chain employs TRBV14 and TRBJ1-5, with D hard to call. Germline CDR1 SGHDN, CDR2 FVKESK. V was clipped by 7 bases and J by 5 bases, with 9 bases between them. This CDR3 comprises 12 residues. The CDR3 here is CASNRADQPQHF. DNA for the CDR3: TGTGCCAGCAACCGGGCCGATCAGCCCCAGCATTTT.

The chain has TRBV23-1 and TRBJ2-7; D remains unclear. TRBV23-1 is given ORF status, its function remaining uncertain. V dropped 1 base and J dropped 1 base, with 11 bases sitting between them. The CDR3 consists of 15 residues. The CDR3 DNA reads as TGCGCCAGCAGTCAATGGTACTACCTATCCTACGAGCAGTACTTC. Translation gives CASSQWYYLSYEQYF.

The V call is TRBV30, the J call TRBJ2-7; D uncertain. With 3 bases removed from V and 5 bases from J, the gap between germline ends came to 8 bases. Germline V gene lookup returns CDR1 GTSNPN and CDR2 SVGIG (reference sequence). This CDR3 comprises 11 residues. The CDR3 nucleotides are TGTGCCTGGAGCCCGAAAGACGAGCAGTACTTC. It specifies CAWSPKDEQYF. The variable domain in full, completed from reference TRBV30 and TRBJ2-7, reads SQTIHQWPATLVQPVGSPLSLECTVEGTSNPNLYWYRQAAGRGLQLLFYSVGIGQISSEVPQNLSASRPQDRQFILSSKKLLLSDSGFYLCAWSPKDEQYFGPGTRLTVT.

This sequence joins TRBV10-2 and TRBJ2-3; the match to TRBD2 covers 13 bases. The CDR3 consists of 16 residues. Germline V lookup: CDR1 WSHSY, CDR2 SAAADI. J was trimmed by 5 bases and V by 8 bases; bases with no gene match: 10. This CDR3 is CASRQGTSGNVDTQYF. DNA for the CDR3: TGCGCCAGCCGACAAGGGACTAGCGGGAATGTAGATACGCAGTATTTT.

This chain links TRBV6-2 or TRBV6-3 with TRBJ1-5; 7 positions agree with TRBD1. Trimming at V came to 6 bases and at J to 3 bases, leaving 8 bases not matched to a gene. CDR1 and CDR2 (germline): MNHEY, SVGEGT. The length of the CDR3 is 15 residues. In DNA form, the CDR3 reads TGTGCCAGCAGGCCGACAGGGTTCAACAATCAGCCCCAGCATTTT. This gives the protein CASRPTGFNNQPQHF.

The chain combines TRBV4-2 with TRBJ2-5, with 11 bases fitting TRBD2. V was pared by 1 base and J by 3 bases, with 4 bases of the junction left unmatched. Per the germline V gene, CDR1 is LGHNA and CDR2 is YNFKEQ. The CDR3 extends over 16 amino acids. The CDR3 here is CASSQGYSGGEETQYF. The CDR3 coding sequence is TGTGCCAGCAGCCAAGGCTATAGCGGGGGGGAAGAGACCCAGTACTTC.

J is TRBJ2-7 and V is TRBV7-2; 10 positions agree with TRBD2. The CDR3 is 16 residues long. CDR1 is SGHTA and CDR2 is FQGNSA in the germline V gene. Trimming took 0 bases from V and 4 from J; bases not matched to a gene: 6. In DNA form, the CDR3 reads TGTGCCAGCAGCTTAGCCGGGACTAGCGCGGGTTACGAGCAGTACTTC. It specifies CASSLAGTSAGYEQYF. Drawing the rest from reference TRBV7-2 and TRBJ2-7, the complete variable domain is GAGVSQSPSNKVTEKGKDVELRCDPISGHTALYWYRQSLGQGLEFLIYFQGNSAPDKSGLPSDRFSAERTGGSVSTLTIQRTQQEDSAVYLCASSLAGTSAGYEQYFGPGTRLTVT.

This chain links TRBV2 with TRBJ2-5; 10 nucleotides line up with TRBD2. With 3 bases clipped from V and 5 bases from J, the junction kept 3 bases outside the gene matches. The CDR3 spans 14 residues. Germline assignment: CDR1 SNHLY and CDR2 FYNNEI. CDR3 sequence (DNA): TGTGCCAGCAGTGAGGGACTAGCGATGGAGACCCAGTACTTC. It encodes CASSEGLAMETQYF.

The V and J genes are TRBV6-5 and TRBJ2-7, with D perhaps TRBD2 (6 bases). Germline CDR1 and CDR2: MNHEY and SVGAGI. V was trimmed by 2 bases and J by 0 bases, leaving 14 bases between them. The CDR3 has 16 residues. CDR3 nucleotides: TGTGCCAGCAGTTACACCTGGGACTCCTACTCCTACGAGCAGTACTTC. Amino acids: CASSYTWDSYSYEQYF.

V usage is TRBV12-3 or TRBV12-4 and J usage is TRBJ2-6; D perhaps matches TRBD2 (7 bases). The CDR3 sequence is 16 residues long. The V end lost 6 bases, the J end lost 4 bases, and 16 bases lay between the germline ends. CDR3 nucleotide sequence: TGTGCCAGCAGAGCTCCGGGGGGCAAAGGGGCCAACGTCCTGACTTTC. This sequence encodes CASRAPGGKGANVLTF.

V usage is TRBV19 and J usage is TRBJ2-5; D uncertain. Trimming shortened V by 7 bases and J by 0 bases, and 9 bases separated the two germline ends. CDR3 size: 13 residues. CDR1 and CDR2 from the germline V gene are LNHDA and SQIVND (reference sequence). The chain's CDR3 is CASNDLYQETQYF. The CDR3 DNA sequence: TGTGCCAGTAACGACCTGTACCAAGAGACCCAGTACTTC.

The chain uses TRBV6-2 or TRBV6-3 and TRBJ2-1; 8 bases line up with TRBD2. CDR3 length equals 13 residues. From germline, CDR1 is MNHEY and CDR2 SVGEGT. J was trimmed by 4 bases and V by 8 bases; bases with no gene match: 4. Here the CDR3 reads CASSLAEYNEQFF. The CDR3 DNA follows: TGTGCCAGCTCACTAGCGGAGTACAATGAGCAGTTCTTC.

V and J are TRBV28 and TRBJ1-5, with TRBD1 matching over 8 bases. CDR3 length equals 15 residues. The V gene end was trimmed by 4 bases and the J gene end by 9 bases; junction bases not matched to a gene: 11. Per the germline V gene, CDR1 is MDHEN and CDR2 is SYDVKM. The CDR3 bases are TGTGCCAGCAGTTCCGGGACAGGACTAACGTGGCCCCAGCATTTT. As protein: CASSSGTGLTWPQHF.

The chain links TRBV13 to TRBJ1-1; 9 bases map to TRBD1. Trimming removed 5 bases from V and 11 bases from J; junction bases left unmatched: 6. The germline V gene encodes CDR1 PRHDT and CDR2 FYEKMQ (reference sequence). The CDR3 consists of 12 residues. The CDR3 DNA reads TGTGCCAGCAGCCGGGACAGGGCAAAGGCTTTCTTT. It encodes CASSRDRAKAFF.

This clonotype has just one count. V gene TRBV5-4 combines with J gene TRBJ2-1, with D unresolved. Germline V gives CDR1 SGHNT, CDR2 YYREEE (reference sequence). Trimming took 6 bases from V and 7 from J, leaving 17 bases between them. The CDR3 length is 14 residues. The CDR3 here is CASTPGIGRNEQFF. CDR3 DNA: TGTGCCAGCACCCCTGGAATTGGGCGAAATGAGCAGTTCTTC. The whole variable domain, remainder taken from reference TRBV5-4 and TRBJ2-1, is ETGVTQSPTHLIKTRGQQVTLRCSSQSGHNTVSWYQQALGQGPQFIFQYYREEENGRGNFPPRFSGLQFPNYSSELNVNALELDDSALYLCASTPGIGRNEQFFGPGTRLTVL.

The chain recombines TRBV7-3 with TRBJ1-1; D is unclear. Germline V CDR1 and CDR2: SGHTA, FQGTGA. There are 13 residues in the CDR3. V lost 2 bases and J lost 3, with 7 bases in between. As DNA, the CDR3 is TGTGCCAGCAGCTTATCGGTGGACACTGAAGCTTTCTTT. This sequence encodes CASSLSVDTEAFF. Drawing the rest from reference TRBV7-3 and TRBJ1-1, the complete variable domain is GAGVSQTPSNKVTEKGKYVELRCDPISGHTALYWYRQSLGQGPEFLIYFQGTGAADDSGLPNDRFFAVRPEGSVSTLKIQRTERGDSAVYLCASSLSVDTEAFFGQGTRLTVV.

The V gene is TRBV6-5, the J gene TRBJ2-4; no clear D gene. The CDR3 loop spans 10 amino acids. Trimming removed 4 bases from V and 14 bases from J, with 9 bases in between. Per germline, CDR1 MNHEY and CDR2 SVGAGI. The CDR3 spells CASSSPAEYF. In DNA form, the CDR3 reads TGTGCCAGCAGTTCCCCGGCCGAGTACTTC.

This chain joins TRBV6-5 and TRBJ1-2; tentative D call: TRBD1 (5 bases). Trimming cost V 2 bases and J 4 bases, with 17 bases left between them. There are 16 residues in the CDR3. Germline loops: CDR1 MNHEY, CDR2 SVGAGI. This chain's CDR3 is CASSYNWQGRVYGYTF. The CDR3 DNA sequence: TGTGCCAGCAGTTACAATTGGCAGGGAAGGGTCTATGGCTACACCTTC.

This sequence joins TRBV25-1 and TRBJ2-5; TRBD1 or TRBD2 may be the D gene (6 bases each). Germline assignment: CDR1 MGHDK and CDR2 SYGVNS. V was clipped by 2 bases and J by 4 bases, with 11 bases between them. The CDR3 covers 14 residues. CDR3 coding DNA: TGTGCCAGCAGTGAAGTCGGGGGCGCAGAGACCCAGTACTTC. Protein: CASSEVGGAETQYF.